This TCR beta chain was recorded in a study of a mutant IDH1 vaccine in newly diagnosed glioma. Study context: Each patient was administered eight vaccinations, scheduled in weeks 1, 3, 5, 7, 11, 15, 19 and 23. Standard pretreatment was either radiotherapy, temozolomide, or, for most, radiochemotherapy with temozolomide.

Sequencing was performed with immunoSEQ multiplex PCR; in TCRdb, only in-frame clones are kept and a portion is missing. The sample has about 64,000 clones, 80% to 90% seen once. Worth noting for this clone: Its antigen is not known.

General study results and limits: Immune responses induced by vaccination arose in 90% to 95% of the patients. Pseudoprogression seemed unlinked to shifts in top peripheral T cell clonotypes.

This sample's time point: week 23, last vaccination. Vaccination used 300 ug of mutant IDH1 20-mer peptide per dose, with topical imiquimod. This specimen was PBMCs, taken from a glioma patient whose treatment included an IDH1 peptide vaccine. The sequence came from a man in his thirties or forties with glioma.

CDR3 in amino acids: CARSENGADYGYTF. In nucleotides, the CDR3 is TGTGCCAGAAGCGAGAATGGGGCAGACTATGGCTACACCTTC. The rearrangement joins TRBV5-3 to TRBJ1-2; TRBD1 is a possible D gene (5 bases). TRBV5-3 belongs to the ORF category, with a function that is uncertain. Deletions cut 4 bases from V and 3 bases from J, with 13 bases between. The CDR3 extends over 14 amino acids.